A single sample gave rise to the 3 T cell receptor beta chains below, sequenced in a study of T cell responses to AZD1222 COVID-19 vaccine. Sequencing was performed with immunoSEQ multiplex PCR; in TCRdb, only in-frame clones are kept and a portion is missing. This repertoire shows some 100,000 clones, 80% to 90% found once; its top ten account for around 4%. Specimen: peripheral blood, collected 28 days after the second AZD1222 dose. All receptors come from an adult who received the AZD1222 COVID-19 vaccine.

The chain recombines TRBV28 with TRBJ1-1; 7 nucleotides match TRBD1. This CDR3 is 14 amino acids long. Germline loops: CDR1 MDHEN, CDR2 SYDVKM. The V gene end was trimmed by 6 bases and the J gene end by 3 bases; junction bases not matched to a gene: 7. The CDR3 spells CASSQQGLDTEAFF. For the CDR3, the DNA is TGTGCCAGCAGCCAACAGGGGCTCGACACTGAAGCTTTCTTT.

The rearrangement joins TRBV6-1 to TRBJ2-7; D is perhaps TRBD1 or TRBD2 (6 bases each). Trimming left V 0 bases short and J 3 bases short, with 12 bases between. There are 15 residues in the CDR3. Looked up from germline, CDR1 is MNHNS and CDR2 is SASEGT. CDR3 sequence reads: CASSEAGGSVYEQYF. Written as DNA, the CDR3 is TGTGCCAGCAGTGAAGCAGGGGGGTCTGTCTACGAGCAGTACTTC.

The rearrangement uses TRBV6-6 and TRBJ2-2, with D maybe TRBD2 (5 bases). This CDR3 contains 15 residues. Looked up from germline, CDR1 is MNHNY and CDR2 is SVGAGI (reference sequence). V was cut by 5 bases and J by 4 bases, with 14 bases left in between. The CDR3 protein is CASSSSGSATGELFF. The CDR3 DNA reads TGTGCCAGCAGTAGCTCGGGGTCGGCCACCGGGGAGCTGTTTTTT.